These 15 T cell receptor beta chains originate from one sample sequenced in a study of graft-versus-host responses after intestinal transplantation (dated by TCRdb to about 2021). Dithiothreitol, EDTA incubations and collagenase D digestion were used to isolate intraepithelial and lamina propria lymphocytes from graft specimens. The library was prepared using the immunoSEQ multiplex PCR assay. TCRdb took over this immuneACCESS table, retaining in-frame rearrangements with V and J assigned. Such tables are incomplete; in checked studies, under half of the missing clones stem from an unresolved V gene, and the remainder is unexplained. This sample has about 63,000 clones in its table, and around 90% of those were observed once. Roughly 1.7% of the sample is taken by the ten largest. This specimen was ileum tissue, taken 350 to 400 days after transplant. The receptor source for this set is a human patient who received an intestinal transplant, so some T cells may come from the graft donor.

The rearrangement uses TRBV19 and TRBJ1-3; D is undetermined. Trimming left V 5 bases short and J 2 bases short, with 10 bases between. CDR1 is LNHDA, CDR2 SQIVND, per germline (reference sequence). The CDR3 consists of 14 residues. As DNA, the CDR3 is TGTGCCAGTAGTTCCCGGGCCCCTGGAAACACCATATATTTT. Translated, it gives CASSSRAPGNTIYF.

The CDR3 region is CATSRVGSVETQYF. CDR3 DNA sequence: TGTGCCACCAGCAGAGTGGGTAGCGTAGAGACCCAGTACTTC. The genes are TRBV15 and TRBJ2-5; the D gene is possibly TRBD2 (5 bases). V was trimmed by 1 base and J by 4 bases, leaving 10 bases between them. The CDR3 sequence is 14 residues long. The germline gives CDR1 LNHNV, CDR2 YYDKDF (reference sequence). Supplemented by reference TRBV15 and TRBJ2-5, the full variable domain reads DAMVIQNPRYQVTQFGKPVTLSCSQTLNHNVMYWYQQKSSQAPKLLFHYYDKDFNNEADTPDNFQSRRPNTSFCFLDIRSPGLGDTAMYLCATSRVGSVETQYFGPGTRLLVL.

This sequence joins TRBV6-5 and TRBJ2-2, with unresolved D. Germline V lookup: CDR1 MNHEY, CDR2 SVGAGI. This CDR3 has 14 residues. V was cut by 2 bases and J by 4 bases, with 8 bases left in between. DNA for the CDR3: TGTGCCAGCAGTTACCCCGACCCCACCGGGGAGCTGTTTTTT. It codes for CASSYPDPTGELFF.

The rearrangement links TRBV4-1 to TRBJ1-6; D is unresolved. There are 15 residues in the CDR3. V lost 0 bases and J 8 bases, leaving 11 bases between the germline ends. Germline V lookup: CDR1 MGHRA, CDR2 YSYEKL. CDR3 nucleotide sequence: TGCGCCAGCAGCCAAGAAGGGATAGTTGATTCACCCCTCCACTTT. Translated: CASSQEGIVDSPLHF.

The table lists this clone with a few counts. The V and J genes are TRBV29-1 and TRBJ2-3, with 8 bases lining up with TRBD1. The ends lost 5 bases at V and 4 bases at J; junction bases unmatched: 2. Looked up from germline, CDR1 is SQVTM and CDR2 is ANQGSEA. This CDR3 comprises 12 residues. The DNA for the CDR3 is TGCAGCGTTTACAGGGGGTCAGATACGCAGTATTTT. It specifies CSVYRGSDTQYF.

As regards this clone: The sample holds other DNA sequences that translate to the same CDR3. The V and J genes are TRBV4-1 and TRBJ1-2, with unresolved D. V was shortened by 0 bases and J by 3 bases, with 14 bases between the two germline ends. The CDR3 is 16 amino acids. CDR1 is MGHRA and CDR2 is YSYEKL in the germline V gene. The DNA of the CDR3 is TGCGCCAGCAGCCAAGACCACAGTTATCAGTACTATGGCTACACCTTC. Translation gives CASSQDHSYQYYGYTF.

By share of the sample, this clone is medium-sized (0.01 to 0.1%). This rearrangement joins TRBV9 to TRBJ2-2, with TRBD2 matching over 7 bases. The germline V gene encodes CDR1 SGDLS and CDR2 YYNGEE. The junction had 5 bases not matched to a gene; V was cut back by 0 bases and J by 9 bases. The CDR3 spans 14 residues. CDR3 residues: CASSVDGGTRELFF. The CDR3 nucleotides read TGTGCCAGCAGCGTAGACGGGGGGACCCGGGAGCTGTTTTTT.

This rearrangement joins TRBV14 to TRBJ1-1; D not certain. The CDR3 spans 17 residues. Trimming took off 0 bases at V and 1 base at J, with 15 bases between the two ends. Germline loops: CDR1 SGHDN, CDR2 FVKESK. CDR3 residues: CASSQEGCGRQNTEAFF. The CDR3 bases are TGTGCCAGCAGCCAAGAAGGCTGCGGACGGCAGAACACTGAAGCTTTCTTT. Full variable domain (outside the CDR3, taken from reference TRBV14 and TRBJ1-1): EAGVTQFPSHSVIEKGQTVTLRCDPISGHDNLYWYRRVMGKEIKFLLHFVKESKQDESGMPNNRFLAERTGGTYSTLKVQPAELEDSGVYFCASSQEGCGRQNTEAFFGQGTRLTVV.

CDR3 sequence: CASSPGPAVYQETQYF. CDR3 nucleotide sequence: TGTGCCAGCAGCCCTGGACCAGCCGTGTACCAAGAGACCCAGTACTTC. The V gene is TRBV5-4, the J gene TRBJ2-5; D gene ambiguous. The CDR3 contains 16 residues. Germline assignment: CDR1 SGHNT and CDR2 YYREEE (reference sequence). V shed 4 bases and J shed 0 bases, with 16 bases lying between them.

The chain carries TRBV4-1 and TRBJ2-4; the D is unclear. V was trimmed by 2 bases and J by 2 bases, leaving 16 bases between them. The CDR3 extends over 17 amino acids. Germline assignment: CDR1 MGHRA and CDR2 YSYEKL. The CDR3 spells CASSQFGPEMTKNIQYF. CDR3 nucleotides: TGCGCCAGCAGCCAATTCGGGCCCGAGATGACCAAAAACATTCAGTACTTC.

The rearrangement uses TRBV5-6 and TRBJ2-7, with D unresolved. The V gene lost 3 bases and the J gene lost 1 base, with 11 bases spanning the gap. This CDR3 comprises 14 residues. Germline loops: CDR1 SGHDT, CDR2 YYEEEE. Here the CDR3 reads CASSWLEASYEQYF. CDR3 coding DNA: TGTGCCAGCAGCTGGTTAGAGGCGTCCTACGAGCAGTACTTC.

This rearrangement joins TRBV5-1 to TRBJ2-1, with D unclear. From germline, CDR1 is SGHRS and CDR2 YFSETQ. CDR3 length: 14 amino acids. Trimming removed 0 bases at V and 7 bases at J, with 11 bases between. The CDR3 loop reads CASSLEGSLNEQFF. The CDR3 nucleotides are TGCGCCAGCAGCTTGGAGGGCAGCCTGAATGAGCAGTTCTTC.

V usage is TRBV27 and J usage is TRBJ1-2, with unresolved D. Per the germline V gene, CDR1 is MNHEY and CDR2 is SMNVEV (reference sequence). The V gene lost 2 bases and the J gene lost 4 bases, with 8 bases spanning the gap. The CDR3 has 13 amino acids. CDR3 residues: CASSLQVSYGYTF. CDR3 nucleotide sequence: TGTGCCAGCAGTTTACAGGTCAGCTATGGCTACACCTTC.

The V and J genes are TRBV6-6 and TRBJ2-3; D is perhaps TRBD2 (6 bases). This CDR3 spans 13 amino acids. V lost 6 bases, J lost 2 bases, and 9 bases lay in between. CDR1 is MNHNY and CDR2 is SVGAGI in the germline V gene (reference sequence). In DNA form, the CDR3 reads TGTGCCAGCAGCGGGGACTCCACAGATACGCAGTATTTT. Amino acids: CASSGDSTDTQYF.

For this clone: This specimen includes other DNA sequences encoding the same CDR3. The V and J genes are TRBV5-1 and TRBJ2-7; TRBD1 matches at 7 bases. V was clipped by 3 bases and J by 2 bases; unmatched bases: 5. The CDR3 runs to 14 residues. Germline CDR1 SGHRS, CDR2 YFSETQ. CDR3 sequence (DNA): TGCGCCAGCAGCTGGACAGGCGGAACCTACGAGCAGTACTTC. Translating gives CASSWTGGTYEQYF. Variable domain in full (rest from reference TRBV5-1 and TRBJ2-7): KAGVTQTPRYLIKTRGQQVTLSCSPISGHRSVSWYQQTPGQGLQFLFEYFSETQRNKGNFPGRFSGRQFSNSRSEMNVSTLELGDSALYLCASSWTGGTYEQYFGPGTRLTVT.